The source of this T cell receptor beta chain is a study of beta chain features in type 1 diabetes. Since all of the isolated RNA was reverse transcribed, expressed TCRB transcripts were what got sequenced. The assay was immunoSEQ multiplex PCR, and TCRdb's table has in-frame clones only and misses some. Of roughly 330,000 clones in the sample, 9.5% to 11% were seen once. Trimming stripped 4 bases from V and 7 bases from J, with 13 bases between. There are 13 residues in the CDR3. CDR1 is SGHTA, CDR2 FQGTGA, per germline. For this clone: What it binds is not known.

Broader study findings: Within patients, naive, central memory and Treg TCRB repertoires seemed more similar than within healthy donors. The study left unresolved whether HLA type influences TCRB rearrangement. Within each of all four CD4+ subsets, Type 1 diabetes patients had TCRB CDR3s that were moderately but significantly shorter.

This TCR was recovered from a woman aged 25 to 39 in good health. The rearrangement links TRBV7-3 to TRBJ1-2; no clear D gene. The sequenced sample was naive CD4+ T cells from blood. The chain's CDR3 is CASSSGILSGYTF. The CDR3 DNA follows: TGTGCCAGCAGCTCGGGGATCCTATCTGGCTACACCTTC.